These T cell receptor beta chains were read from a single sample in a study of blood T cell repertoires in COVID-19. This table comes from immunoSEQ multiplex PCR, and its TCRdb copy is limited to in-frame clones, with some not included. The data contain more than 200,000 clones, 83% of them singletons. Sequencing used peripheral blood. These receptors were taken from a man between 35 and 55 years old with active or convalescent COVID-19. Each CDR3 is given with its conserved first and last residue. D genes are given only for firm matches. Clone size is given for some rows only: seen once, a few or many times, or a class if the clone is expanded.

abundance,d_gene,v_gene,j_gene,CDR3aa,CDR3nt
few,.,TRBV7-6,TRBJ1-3,CASTPGGSGNTIYF,TGTGCCAGCACCCCGGGGGGCTCTGGAAACACCATATATTTT
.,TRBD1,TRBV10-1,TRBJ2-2,CATRGQANTGELFF,TGCGCTACGAGGGGACAGGCGAACACCGGGGAGCTGTTTTTT
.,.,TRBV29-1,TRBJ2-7,CSVEGSSYEQYF,TGCAGCGTTGAGGGCAGCTCCTACGAGCAGTACTTC
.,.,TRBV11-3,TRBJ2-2,CASSLIWTAANTGELFF,TGTGCCAGCAGCTTAATTTGGACAGCCGCGAACACCGGGGAGCTGTTTTTT
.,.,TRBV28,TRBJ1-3,CASSFRPRGSGNTIYF,TGTGCCAGCAGTTTTCGACCCCGGGGATCCGGAAACACCATATATTTT
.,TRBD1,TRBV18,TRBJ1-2,CASALGDRGSHPYGYTF,TGTGCCAGCGCTCTAGGGGACAGGGGCTCTCACCCCTATGGCTACACCTTC
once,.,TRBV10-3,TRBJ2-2,CAISSGTQNTGELFF,TGTGCCATCAGTTCCGGGACACAGAACACCGGGGAGCTGTTTTTT
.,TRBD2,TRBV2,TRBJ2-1,CASRTSGSNEQFF,TGTGCCAGCAGGACTAGCGGGAGCAATGAGCAGTTCTTC
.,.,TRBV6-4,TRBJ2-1,CASTDDRGRSGNEQFF,TGTGCCAGCACCGATGACAGAGGGCGCAGCGGGAATGAGCAGTTCTTC
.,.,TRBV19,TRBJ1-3,CASRRTTGNTIYF,TGTGCCAGTAGACGGACGACGGGGAACACCATATATTTT
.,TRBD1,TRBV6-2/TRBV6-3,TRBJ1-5,CASSRRTGGAPGQPQHF,TGTGCCAGCAGTCGGCGGACAGGGGGCGCTCCCGGTCAGCCCCAGCATTTT
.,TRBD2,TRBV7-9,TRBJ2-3,CASSLPGGGDTQYF,TGTGCCAGCAGCTTACCGGGGGGTGGGGATACGCAGTATTTT
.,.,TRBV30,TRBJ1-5,CAWSEASGGQPQHF,TGTGCCTGGAGTGAGGCCTCGGGGGGTCAGCCCCAGCATTTT
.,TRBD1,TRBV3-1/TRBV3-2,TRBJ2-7,CASSQGGTGAYGQYF,TGTGCCAGCAGCCAAGGGGGGACAGGGGCCTACGGGCAGTACTTC
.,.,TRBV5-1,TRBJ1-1,CASMEGTNTEAFF,TGCGCCAGCATGGAGGGTACGAACACTGAAGCTTTCTTT
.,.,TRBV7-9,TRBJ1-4,CASSSLSTNEKLFF,TGTGCCAGCAGCTCCCTATCAACTAATGAAAAACTGTTTTTT
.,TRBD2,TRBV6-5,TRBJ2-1,CASRGGSYNEQFF,TGTGCCAGCCGGGGGGGCTCCTACAATGAGCAGTTCTTC
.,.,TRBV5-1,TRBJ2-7,CASSPGGARGDEQYF,TGCGCCAGCAGCCCGGGGGGCGCAAGGGGCGACGAGCAGTACTTC
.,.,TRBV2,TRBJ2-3,CASSEAIETDTQYF,TGTGCCAGCAGTGAAGCGATAGAGACAGATACGCAGTATTTT
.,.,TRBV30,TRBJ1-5,CACTGNGGNQPQHF,TGTGCCTGTACAGGGAACGGCGGCAATCAGCCCCAGCATTTT
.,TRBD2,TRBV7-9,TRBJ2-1,CASTLGGSLNEQFF,TGTGCCAGCACCCTGGGGGGGAGTCTCAATGAGCAGTTCTTC
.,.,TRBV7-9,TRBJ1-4,CASSLEEGGKLFF,TGTGCCAGCAGCTTAGAAGAGGGTGGGAAACTGTTTTTT
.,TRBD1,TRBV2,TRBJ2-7,CASKREKDRAKEYF,TGTGCCAGCAAGCGTGAAAAGGACAGGGCGAAGGAGTACTTC
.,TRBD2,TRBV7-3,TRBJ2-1,CASSSAGAHNEQFF,TGTGCCAGCAGCTCAGCGGGGGCCCACAATGAGCAGTTCTTC
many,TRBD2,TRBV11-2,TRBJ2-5,CASSLSPLAGLNSETQYF,TGTGCCAGCAGCCTTAGTCCCCTAGCGGGACTAAACAGTGAGACCCAGTACTTC
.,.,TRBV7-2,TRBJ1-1,CASSLVGEGIPEAFF,TGTGCCAGCAGCTTAGTTGGGGAGGGGATCCCTGAAGCTTTCTTT
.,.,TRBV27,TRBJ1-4,CASKWRDKLFF,TGTGCCAGCAAGTGGAGGGACAAACTGTTTTTT
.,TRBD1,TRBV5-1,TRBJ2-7,CASSLDGTGLGKQYF,TGCGCCAGCAGCTTGGATGGGACAGGTCTAGGAAAGCAGTACTTC
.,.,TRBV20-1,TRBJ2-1,CSATRDEQFF,TGCAGTGCTACTCGGGATGAGCAGTTCTTC
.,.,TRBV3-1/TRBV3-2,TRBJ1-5,CASSPNRVGNQPQHF,TGTGCCAGCAGCCCAAACAGGGTAGGCAATCAGCCCCAGCATTTT
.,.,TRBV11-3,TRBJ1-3,CASSLSRAGNTIYF,TGTGCCAGCAGCTTATCGCGGGCCGGAAACACCATATATTTT
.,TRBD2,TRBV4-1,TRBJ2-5,CASTQTSGSRETQYF,TGCGCCAGCACCCAAACTAGCGGGAGTAGGGAGACCCAGTACTTC
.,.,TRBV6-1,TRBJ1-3,CASSERGNTIYF,TGTGCCAGCAGTGAACGTGGAAACACCATATATTTT